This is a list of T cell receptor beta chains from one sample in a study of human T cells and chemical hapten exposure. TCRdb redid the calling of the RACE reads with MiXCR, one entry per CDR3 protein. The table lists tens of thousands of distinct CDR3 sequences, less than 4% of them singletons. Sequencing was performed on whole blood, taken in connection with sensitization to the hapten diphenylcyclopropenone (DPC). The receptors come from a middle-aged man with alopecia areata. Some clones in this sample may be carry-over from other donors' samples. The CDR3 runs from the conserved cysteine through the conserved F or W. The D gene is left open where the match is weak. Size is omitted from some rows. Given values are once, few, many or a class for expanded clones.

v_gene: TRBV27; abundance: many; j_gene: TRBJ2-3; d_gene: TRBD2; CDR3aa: CASRPRAGLTQYF; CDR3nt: TGTGCCAGCAGACCCAGAGCGGGGTTAACGCAGTATTTT
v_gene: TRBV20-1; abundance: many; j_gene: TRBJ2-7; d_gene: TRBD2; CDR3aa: CSADDYSGADYEQYF; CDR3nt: TGCAGTGCTGATGATTATAGCGGGGCGGACTACGAGCAGTACTTC
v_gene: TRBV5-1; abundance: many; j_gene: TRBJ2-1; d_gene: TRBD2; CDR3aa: CASSSTSGSTGEQFF; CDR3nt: TGCGCCAGCAGCTCGACTAGCGGGAGTACGGGTGAGCAGTTCTTC
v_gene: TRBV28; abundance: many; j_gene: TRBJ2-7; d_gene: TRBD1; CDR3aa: CASSLRGLGEQYF; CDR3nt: TGTGCCAGCAGTCTTAGGGGGCTTGGTGAGCAGTACTTC
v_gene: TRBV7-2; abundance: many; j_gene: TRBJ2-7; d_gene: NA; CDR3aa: CASALAWGEQYF; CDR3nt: TGTGCCAGCGCCCTTGCCTGGGGCGAGCAGTACTTC
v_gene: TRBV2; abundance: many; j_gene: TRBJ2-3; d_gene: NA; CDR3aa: CASSKTTDTQYF; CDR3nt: TGTGCCAGCAGTAAGACCACAGATACGCAGTATTTT
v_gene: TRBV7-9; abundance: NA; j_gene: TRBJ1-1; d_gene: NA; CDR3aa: CASSSTLNTEAFF; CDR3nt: TGTGCCAGCAGCTCGACACTGAACACTGAAGCTTTCTTT
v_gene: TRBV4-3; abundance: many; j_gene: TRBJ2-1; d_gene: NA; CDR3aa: CASSQDIRGQYNEQFF; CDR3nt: TGCGCCAGCAGCCAAGATATACGCGGACAGTACAATGAGCAGTTCTTC
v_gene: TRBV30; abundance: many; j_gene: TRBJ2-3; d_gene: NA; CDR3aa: CAWSSGSTDTQYF; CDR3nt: TGTGCCTGGAGTAGCGGGAGCACAGATACGCAGTATTTT
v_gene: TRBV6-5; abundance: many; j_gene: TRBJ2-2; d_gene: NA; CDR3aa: CASSYSTGPTGELFF; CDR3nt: TGTGCCAGCAGTTACTCAACAGGGCCCACCGGGGAGCTGTTTTTT
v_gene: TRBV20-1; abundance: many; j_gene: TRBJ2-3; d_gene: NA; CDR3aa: CSARQGNADTQYF; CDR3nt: TGCAGTGCTAGACAGGGGAATGCAGATACGCAGTATTTT
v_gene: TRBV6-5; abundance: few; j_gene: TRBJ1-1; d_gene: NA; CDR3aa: CASSYRMNTEAFF; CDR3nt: TGTGCCAGCAGTTACCGGATGAACACTGAAGCTTTCTTT
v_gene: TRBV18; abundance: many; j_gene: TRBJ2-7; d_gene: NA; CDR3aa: CASSRTHYRPQYF; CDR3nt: TGTGCCAGCTCACGTACGCACTATCGCCCCCAGTACTTC
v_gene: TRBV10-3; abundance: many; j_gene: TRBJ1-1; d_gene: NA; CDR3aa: CAISESFGSEAFF; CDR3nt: TGTGCCATCAGTGAGTCTTTCGGCTCTGAAGCTTTCTTT
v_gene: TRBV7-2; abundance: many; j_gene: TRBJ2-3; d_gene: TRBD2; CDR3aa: CASSFARSGSITDTQYF; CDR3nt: TGTGCCAGCAGCTTTGCCCGTAGCGGGAGCATAACAGATACGCAGTATTTT
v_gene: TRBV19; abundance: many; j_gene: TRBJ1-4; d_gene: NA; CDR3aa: CASSTQGNEKLFF; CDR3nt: TGTGCCAGTAGTACCCAGGGTAATGAAAAACTGTTTTTT
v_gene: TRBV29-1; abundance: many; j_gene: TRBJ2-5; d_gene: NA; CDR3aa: CSVEYGVGETQYF; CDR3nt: TGCAGCGTTGAATACGGAGTGGGGGAGACCCAGTACTTC
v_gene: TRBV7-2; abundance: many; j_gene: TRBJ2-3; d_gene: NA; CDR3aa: CASSLDRDTQYF; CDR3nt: TGTGCCAGCAGCTTAGATCGGGATACGCAGTATTTT
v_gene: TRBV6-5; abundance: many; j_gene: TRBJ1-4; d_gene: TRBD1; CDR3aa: CASSRTGGNEKLFF; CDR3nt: TGTGCCAGCAGCCGGACAGGGGGTAATGAAAAACTGTTTTTT
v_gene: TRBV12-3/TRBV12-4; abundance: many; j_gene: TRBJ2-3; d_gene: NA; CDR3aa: CASSYYYDTQYF; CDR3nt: TGTGCCAGCAGTTATTATTATGATACGCAGTATTTT
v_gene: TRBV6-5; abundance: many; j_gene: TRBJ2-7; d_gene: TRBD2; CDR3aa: CASSYSGAGGEQYF; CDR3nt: TGTGCCAGCAGTTACTCTGGAGCGGGAGGGGAGCAGTACTTC
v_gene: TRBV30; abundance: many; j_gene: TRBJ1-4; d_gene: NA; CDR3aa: CAWSVGGAEEKLFF; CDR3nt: TGTGCCTGGAGTGTCGGCGGGGCTGAGGAAAAACTGTTTTTT
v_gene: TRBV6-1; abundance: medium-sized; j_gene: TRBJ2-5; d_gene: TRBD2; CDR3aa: CASSEWRERKETQYF; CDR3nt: TGTGCCAGCAGTGAATGGCGGGAGAGAAAAGAGACCCAGTACTTC
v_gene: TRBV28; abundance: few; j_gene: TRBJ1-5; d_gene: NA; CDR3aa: CASNTGAGIQPQHF; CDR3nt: TGTGCCAGCAACACCGGGGCGGGAATCCAGCCCCAGCATTTT
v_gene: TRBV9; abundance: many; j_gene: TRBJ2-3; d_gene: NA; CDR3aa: CASSASRASDTQYF; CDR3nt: TGTGCCAGCAGCGCTTCCCGGGCCTCAGATACGCAGTATTTT
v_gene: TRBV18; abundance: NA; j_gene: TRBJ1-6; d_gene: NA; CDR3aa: CASSGNNHSPLHF; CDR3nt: TGTGCCAGCTCAGGGAACAACCATTCACCCCTCCACTTT
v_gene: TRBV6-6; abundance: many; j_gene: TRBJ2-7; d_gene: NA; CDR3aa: CASSYSTVSTTSYEQYF; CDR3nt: TGTGCCAGCAGTTACTCGACGGTTAGTACCACCTCCTACGAGCAGTACTTC
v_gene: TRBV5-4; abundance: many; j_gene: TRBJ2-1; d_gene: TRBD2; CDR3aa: CASSRPGLAGGPGNEQFF; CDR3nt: TGTGCCAGCAGCCGACCGGGACTAGCGGGAGGGCCAGGAAATGAGCAGTTCTTC
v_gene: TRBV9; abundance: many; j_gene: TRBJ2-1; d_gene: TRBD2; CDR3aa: CASSVGREGEQFF; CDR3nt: TGTGCCAGCAGCGTAGGGCGGGAGGGTGAGCAGTTCTTC
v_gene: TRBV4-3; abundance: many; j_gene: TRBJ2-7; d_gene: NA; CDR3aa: CASSHRNEQYF; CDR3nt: TGCGCCAGCAGCCACCGCAACGAGCAGTACTTC
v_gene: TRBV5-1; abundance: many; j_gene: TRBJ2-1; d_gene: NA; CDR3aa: CASSRSEGAYNEQFF; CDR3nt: TGCGCCAGCAGCAGATCGGAGGGCGCCTACAATGAGCAGTTCTTC
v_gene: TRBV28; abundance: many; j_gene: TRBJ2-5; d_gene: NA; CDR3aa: CASSRQLQETQYF; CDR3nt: TGTGCCAGCAGCCGACAGCTACAAGAGACCCAGTACTTC
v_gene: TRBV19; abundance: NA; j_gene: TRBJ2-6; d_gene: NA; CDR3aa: CASSTSGRLSGANVLTF; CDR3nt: NA
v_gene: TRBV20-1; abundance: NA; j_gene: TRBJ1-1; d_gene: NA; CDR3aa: CSARPKTGAFF; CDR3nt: TGCAGTGCTAGACCCAAAACGGGAGCTTTCTTT
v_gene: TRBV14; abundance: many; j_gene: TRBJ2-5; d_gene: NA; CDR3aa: CASSQGGAETQYF; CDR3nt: TGTGCCAGCAGCCAAGGGGGAGCGGAGACCCAGTACTTC
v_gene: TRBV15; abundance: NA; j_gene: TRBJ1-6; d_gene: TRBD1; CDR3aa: CATSREKGANSPLHF; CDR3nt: TGTGCCACCAGCAGAGAAAAGGGGGCGAATTCACCCCTCCACTTT
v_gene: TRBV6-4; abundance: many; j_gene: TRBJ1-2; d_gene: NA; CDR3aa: CASRPYAGATYGYTF; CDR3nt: TGTGCCAGCAGACCATACGCAGGGGCGACCTATGGCTACACCTTC
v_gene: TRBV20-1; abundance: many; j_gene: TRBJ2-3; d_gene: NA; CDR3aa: CSARPRMTDTQYF; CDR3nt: TGCAGTGCTAGGCCCCGGATGACAGATACGCAGTATTTT
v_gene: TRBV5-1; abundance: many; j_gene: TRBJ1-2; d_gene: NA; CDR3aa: CASSSNLQGYGDYGYTF; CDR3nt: TGCGCCAGCAGCTCCAACCTCCAGGGGTATGGCGACTATGGCTACACCTTC
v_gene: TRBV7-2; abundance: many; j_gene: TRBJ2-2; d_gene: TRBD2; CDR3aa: CASSLRLAGGPAGGELFF; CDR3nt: TGTGCCAGCAGCCTCAGACTAGCGGGAGGGCCAGCGGGCGGGGAGCTGTTTTTT
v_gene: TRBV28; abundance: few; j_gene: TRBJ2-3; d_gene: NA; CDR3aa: CASSLLGYAVYF; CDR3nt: TGTGCCAGCAGTTTATTAGGCTACGCGGTGTATTTT
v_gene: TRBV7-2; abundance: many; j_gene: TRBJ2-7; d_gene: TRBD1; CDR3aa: CASSHRTGGEYEQYF; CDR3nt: TGTGCCAGCAGCCACCGGACAGGGGGCGAGTACGAGCAGTACTTC
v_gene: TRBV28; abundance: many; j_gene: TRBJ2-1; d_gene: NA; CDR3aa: CASSLLGPNEQFF; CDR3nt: TGTGCCAGCAGTTTATTGGGACCCAATGAGCAGTTCTTC
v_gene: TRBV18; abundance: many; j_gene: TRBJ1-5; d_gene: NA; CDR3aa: CASSPEHHSGNQPQHF; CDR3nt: TGTGCCAGCTCACCCGAGCACCATTCGGGCAATCAGCCCCAGCATTTT
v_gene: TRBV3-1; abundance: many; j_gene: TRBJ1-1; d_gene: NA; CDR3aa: CASSARGGTEAFF; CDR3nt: TGTGCCAGCAGCGCCCGTGGGGGTACTGAAGCTTTCTTT
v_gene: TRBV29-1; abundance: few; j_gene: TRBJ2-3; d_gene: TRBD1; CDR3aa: CSVARDSASTDTQYF; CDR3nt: TGCAGCGTTGCCCGGGACAGTGCTAGCACAGATACGCAGTATTTT
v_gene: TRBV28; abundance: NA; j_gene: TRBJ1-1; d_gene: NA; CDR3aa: CASSWGTQMNTEAFF; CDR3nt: TGTGCCAGCAGTTGGGGCACACAGATGAACACTGAAGCTTTCTTT
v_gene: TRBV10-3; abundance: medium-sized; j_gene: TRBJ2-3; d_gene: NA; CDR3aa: CAISSTSTDTQYF; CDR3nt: TGTGCCATCAGCAGTACTAGCACAGATACGCAGTATTTT
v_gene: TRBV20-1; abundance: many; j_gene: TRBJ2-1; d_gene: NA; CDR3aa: CSASRDKLNEQFF; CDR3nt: TGCAGTGCTTCCCGGGACAAACTCAATGAGCAGTTCTTC
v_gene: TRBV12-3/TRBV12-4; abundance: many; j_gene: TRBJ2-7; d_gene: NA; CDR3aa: CASSSSNSQEQYF; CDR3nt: TGTGCCAGCAGTAGCAGCAACAGCCAAGAGCAGTACTTC
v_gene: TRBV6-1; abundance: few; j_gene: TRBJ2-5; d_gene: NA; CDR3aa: CASSRDRQETQYF; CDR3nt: TGTGCCAGCAGTCGGGACCGACAAGAGACCCAGTACTTC
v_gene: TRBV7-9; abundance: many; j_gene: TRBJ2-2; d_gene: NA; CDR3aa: CASSLKRLEPGELFF; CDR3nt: TGTGCCAGCAGCTTAAAACGGCTAGAGCCCGGGGAGCTGTTTTTT
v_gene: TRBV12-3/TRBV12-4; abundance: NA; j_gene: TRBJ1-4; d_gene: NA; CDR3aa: CASSLSGVEKLFF; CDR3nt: TGTGCCAGCAGTTTATCCGGTGTAGAAAAACTGTTTTTT
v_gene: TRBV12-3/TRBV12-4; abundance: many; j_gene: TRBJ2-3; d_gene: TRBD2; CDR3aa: CASRFSGTSVRYTQYF; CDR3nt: TGTGCCAGCAGATTTTCCGGGACTAGCGTTCGGTATACGCAGTATTTT